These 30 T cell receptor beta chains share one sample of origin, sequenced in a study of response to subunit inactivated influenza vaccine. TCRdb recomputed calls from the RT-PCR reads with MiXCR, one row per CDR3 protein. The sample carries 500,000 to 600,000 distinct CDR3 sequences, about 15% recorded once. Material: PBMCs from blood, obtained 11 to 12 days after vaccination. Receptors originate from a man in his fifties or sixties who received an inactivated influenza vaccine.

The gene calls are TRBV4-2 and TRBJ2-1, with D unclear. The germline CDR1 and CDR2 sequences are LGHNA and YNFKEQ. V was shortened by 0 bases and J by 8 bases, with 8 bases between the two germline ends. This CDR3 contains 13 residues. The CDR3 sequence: CASSQDQWDEQFF. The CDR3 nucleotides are TGTGCCAGCAGCCAAGATCAGTGGGATGAGCAGTTCTTC.

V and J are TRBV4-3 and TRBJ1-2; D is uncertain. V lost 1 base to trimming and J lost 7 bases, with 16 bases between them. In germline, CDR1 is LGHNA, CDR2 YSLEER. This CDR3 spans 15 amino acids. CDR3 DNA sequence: TGCGCCAGCAGCCAAGCCGCGGGCCTTGATGGTGGCTACACCTTC. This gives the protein CASSQAAGLDGGYTF.

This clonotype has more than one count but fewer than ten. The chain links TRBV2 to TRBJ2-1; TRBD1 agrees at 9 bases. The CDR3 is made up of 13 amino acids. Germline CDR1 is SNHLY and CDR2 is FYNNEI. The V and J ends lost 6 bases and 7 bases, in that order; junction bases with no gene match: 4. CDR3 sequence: CASRTGGRNEQFF. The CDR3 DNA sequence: TGTGCCAGCAGAACAGGGGGCAGGAATGAGCAGTTCTTC.

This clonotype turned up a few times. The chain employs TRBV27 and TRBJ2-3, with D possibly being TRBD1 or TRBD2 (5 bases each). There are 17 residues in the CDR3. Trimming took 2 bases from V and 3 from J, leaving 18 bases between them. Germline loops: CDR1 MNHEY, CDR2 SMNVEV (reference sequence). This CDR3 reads CASSLLGSGRRTDTQYF. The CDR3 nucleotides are TGTGCCAGCAGTTTACTGGGTTCGGGACGAAGGACAGATACGCAGTATTTT.

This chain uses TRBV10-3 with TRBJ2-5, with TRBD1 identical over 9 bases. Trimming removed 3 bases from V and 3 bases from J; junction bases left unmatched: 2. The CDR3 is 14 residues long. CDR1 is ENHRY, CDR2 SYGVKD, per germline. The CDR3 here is CAISDGQGKETQYF. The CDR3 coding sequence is TGTGCCATCAGTGACGGACAGGGGAAAGAGACCCAGTACTTC.

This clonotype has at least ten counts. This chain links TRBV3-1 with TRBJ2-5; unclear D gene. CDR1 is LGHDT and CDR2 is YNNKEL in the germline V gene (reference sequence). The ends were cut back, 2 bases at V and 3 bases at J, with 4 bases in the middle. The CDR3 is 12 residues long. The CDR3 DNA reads TGTGCCAGCAGCCAATTTGAAGAGACCCAGTACTTC. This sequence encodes CASSQFEETQYF.

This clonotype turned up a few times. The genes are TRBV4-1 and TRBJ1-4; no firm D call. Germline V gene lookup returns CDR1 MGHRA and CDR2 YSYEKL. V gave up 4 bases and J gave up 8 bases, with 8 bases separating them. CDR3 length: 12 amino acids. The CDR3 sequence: CASSRIQEKLFF. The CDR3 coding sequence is TGCGCCAGCAGCCGCATACAGGAAAAACTGTTTTTT.

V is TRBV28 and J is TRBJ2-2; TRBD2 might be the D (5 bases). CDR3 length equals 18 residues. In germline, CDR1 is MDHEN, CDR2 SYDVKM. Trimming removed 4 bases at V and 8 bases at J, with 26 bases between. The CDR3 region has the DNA TGTGCCAGCAGTTCGCGATGGAGCGGTTCCGCGCCTACTGGGGAGCTGTTTTTT. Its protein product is CASSSRWSGSAPTGELFF.

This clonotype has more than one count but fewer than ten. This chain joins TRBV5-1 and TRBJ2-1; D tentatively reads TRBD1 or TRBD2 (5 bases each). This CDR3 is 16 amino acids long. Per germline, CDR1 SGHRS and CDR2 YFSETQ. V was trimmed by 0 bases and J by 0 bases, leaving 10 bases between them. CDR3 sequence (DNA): TGCGCCAGCAGCTTGGAGAGGGGACGCTCCTACAATGAGCAGTTCTTC. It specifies CASSLERGRSYNEQFF.

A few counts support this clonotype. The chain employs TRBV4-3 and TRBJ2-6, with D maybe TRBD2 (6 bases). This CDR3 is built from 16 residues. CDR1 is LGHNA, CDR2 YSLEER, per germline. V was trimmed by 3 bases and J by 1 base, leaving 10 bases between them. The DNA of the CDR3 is TGCGCCAGCAGCCACTCGGCGGGGTCTGGGGCCAACGTCCTGACTTTC. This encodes CASSHSAGSGANVLTF.

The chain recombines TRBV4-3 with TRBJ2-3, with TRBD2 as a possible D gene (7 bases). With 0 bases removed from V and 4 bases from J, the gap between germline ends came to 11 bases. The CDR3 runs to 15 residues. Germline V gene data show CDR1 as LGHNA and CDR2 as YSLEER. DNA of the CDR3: TGCGCCAGCAGCCAAGATTGGGGGGGCCCAGATACGCAGTATTTT. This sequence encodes CASSQDWGGPDTQYF.

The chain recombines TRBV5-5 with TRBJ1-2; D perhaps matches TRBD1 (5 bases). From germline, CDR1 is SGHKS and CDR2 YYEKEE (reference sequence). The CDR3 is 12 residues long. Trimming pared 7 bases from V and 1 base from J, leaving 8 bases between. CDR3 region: CASDSFNYGYTF. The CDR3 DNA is TGTGCCAGCGACAGCTTTAACTATGGCTACACCTTC.

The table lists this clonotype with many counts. CDR3 bases: TGTGCCAGCAGCCAAGGATTTCGACAGTCCGGCGACACTGAAGCTTTCTTT. It encodes CASSQGFRQSGDTEAFF. The V gene is TRBV4-2, the J gene TRBJ1-1; tentative D call: TRBD1 (5 bases). Trimming left V 1 base short and J 3 bases short, with 18 bases between. The CDR3 spans 17 residues. CDR1 is LGHNA and CDR2 is YNFKEQ in the germline V gene.

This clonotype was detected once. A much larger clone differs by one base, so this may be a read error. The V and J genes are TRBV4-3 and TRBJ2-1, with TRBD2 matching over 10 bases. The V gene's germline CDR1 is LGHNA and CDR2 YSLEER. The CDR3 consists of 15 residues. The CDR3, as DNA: TGCGTCAGCAGCCTGGGACTAGCGACTAATAATGAGCAGTTCTTC. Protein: CVSSLGLATNNEQFF.

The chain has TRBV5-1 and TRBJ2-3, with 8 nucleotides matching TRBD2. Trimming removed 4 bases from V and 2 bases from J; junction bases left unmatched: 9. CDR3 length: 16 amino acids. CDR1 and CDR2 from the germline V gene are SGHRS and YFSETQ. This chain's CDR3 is CASSQISGSLTDTQYF. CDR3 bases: TGCGCCAGCAGCCAAATCAGCGGGAGTCTCACAGATACGCAGTATTTT.

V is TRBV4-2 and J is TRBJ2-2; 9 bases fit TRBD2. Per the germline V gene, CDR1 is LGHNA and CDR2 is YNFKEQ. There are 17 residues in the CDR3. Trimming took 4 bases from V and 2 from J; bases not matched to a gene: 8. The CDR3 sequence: CASSPMVSGSNTGELFF. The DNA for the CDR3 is TGTGCCAGCAGCCCGATGGTTAGCGGGAGCAACACCGGGGAGCTGTTTTTT.

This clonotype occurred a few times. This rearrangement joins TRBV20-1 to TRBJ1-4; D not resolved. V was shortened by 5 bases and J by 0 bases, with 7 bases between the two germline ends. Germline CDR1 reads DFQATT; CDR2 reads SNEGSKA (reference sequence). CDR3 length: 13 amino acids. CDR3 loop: CSAWQPTNEKLFF. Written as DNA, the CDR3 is TGCAGTGCTTGGCAGCCAACTAATGAAAAACTGTTTTTT.

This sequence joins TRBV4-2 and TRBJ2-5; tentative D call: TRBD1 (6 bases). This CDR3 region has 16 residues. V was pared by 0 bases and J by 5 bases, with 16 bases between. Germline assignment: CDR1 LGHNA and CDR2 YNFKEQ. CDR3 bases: TGTGCCAGCAGCCAAGATCGGGACATTTTGGGGGAGACCCAGTACTTC. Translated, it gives CASSQDRDILGETQYF.

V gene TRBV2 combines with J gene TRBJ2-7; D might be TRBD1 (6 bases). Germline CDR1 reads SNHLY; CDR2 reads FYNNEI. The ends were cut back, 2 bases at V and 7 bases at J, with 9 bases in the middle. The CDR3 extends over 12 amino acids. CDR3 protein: CASSETGSEQYF. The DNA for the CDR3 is TGTGCCAGCAGTGAAACAGGGTCTGAGCAGTACTTC.

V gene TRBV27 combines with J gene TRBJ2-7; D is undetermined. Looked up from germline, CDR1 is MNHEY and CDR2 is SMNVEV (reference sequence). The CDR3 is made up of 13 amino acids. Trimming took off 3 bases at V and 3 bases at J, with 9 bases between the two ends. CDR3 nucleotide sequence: TGTGCCAGCAGTTTGAAGCTCAGCTACGAGCAGTACTTC. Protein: CASSLKLSYEQYF.

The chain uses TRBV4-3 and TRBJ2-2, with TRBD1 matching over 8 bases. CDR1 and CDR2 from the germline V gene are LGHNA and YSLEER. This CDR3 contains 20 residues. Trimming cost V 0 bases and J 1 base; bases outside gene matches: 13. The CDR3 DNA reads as TGCGCCAGCAGCCAAGATGGGCGGGGCGCCGGGACAGGGAACACCGGGGAGCTGTTTTTT. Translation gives CASSQDGRGAGTGNTGELFF.

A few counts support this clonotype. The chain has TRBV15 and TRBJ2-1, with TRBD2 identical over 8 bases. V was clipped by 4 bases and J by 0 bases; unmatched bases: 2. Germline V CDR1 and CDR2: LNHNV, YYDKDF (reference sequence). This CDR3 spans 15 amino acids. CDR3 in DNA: TGTGCCACCAGCACCGGGACTAGCTCCTACAATGAGCAGTTCTTC. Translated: CATSTGTSSYNEQFF.

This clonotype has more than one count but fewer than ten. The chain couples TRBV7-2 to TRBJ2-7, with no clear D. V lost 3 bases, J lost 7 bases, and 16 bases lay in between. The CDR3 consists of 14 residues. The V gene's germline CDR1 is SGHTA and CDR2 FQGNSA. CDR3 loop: CASSFSGVLGEQYF. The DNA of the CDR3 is TGTGCCAGCAGCTTCTCAGGTGTTTTGGGGGAGCAGTACTTC.

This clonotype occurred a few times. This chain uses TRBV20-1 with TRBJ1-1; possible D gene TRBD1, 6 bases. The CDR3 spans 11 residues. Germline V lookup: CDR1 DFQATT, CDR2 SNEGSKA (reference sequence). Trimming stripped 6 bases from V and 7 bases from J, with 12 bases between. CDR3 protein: CSAPGTNEAFF. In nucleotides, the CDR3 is TGCAGTGCGCCAGGGACAAATGAAGCTTTCTTT.

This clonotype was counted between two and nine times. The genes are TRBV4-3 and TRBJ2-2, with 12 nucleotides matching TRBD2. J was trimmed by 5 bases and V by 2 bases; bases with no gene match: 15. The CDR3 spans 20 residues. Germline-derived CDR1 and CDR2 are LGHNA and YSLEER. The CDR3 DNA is TGCGCCAGCAGCCAAAGGCGGCTAGCGGGGGGGCTTTTGTTAACCGGGGAGCTGTTTTTT. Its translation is CASSQRRLAGGLLLTGELFF.

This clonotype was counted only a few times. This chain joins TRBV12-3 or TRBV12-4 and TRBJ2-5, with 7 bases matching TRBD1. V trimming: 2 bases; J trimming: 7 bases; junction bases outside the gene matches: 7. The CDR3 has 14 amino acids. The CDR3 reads CASSLSTGVVTQYF. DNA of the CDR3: TGTGCCAGCAGTTTATCTACAGGGGTTGTGACCCAGTACTTC.

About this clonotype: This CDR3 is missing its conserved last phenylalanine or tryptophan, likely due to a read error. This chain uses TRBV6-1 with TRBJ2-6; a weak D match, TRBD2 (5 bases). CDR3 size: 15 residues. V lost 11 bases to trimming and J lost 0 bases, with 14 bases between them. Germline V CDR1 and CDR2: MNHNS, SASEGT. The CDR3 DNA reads TGTGCCTCGAGGCGGGCCCTCTCTGGGGCCAACGTCCTGACTCTC. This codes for CASRRALSGANVLTL.

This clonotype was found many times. CDR3 nucleotides: TGTGCCACCAGCAGAGATTTCAGGGAAACCGGGGAGCTGTTTTTT. As protein: CATSRDFRETGELFF. The gene calls are TRBV15 and TRBJ2-2; tentatively, D is TRBD1 (5 bases). The CDR3 has 15 amino acids. CDR1 is LNHNV, CDR2 YYDKDF, per germline (reference sequence). V was pared by 0 bases and J by 5 bases, with 10 bases between. Drawing the rest from reference TRBV15 and TRBJ2-2, the complete variable domain is DAMVIQNPRYQVTQFGKPVTLSCSQTLNHNVMYWYQQKSSQAPKLLFHYYDKDFNNEADTPDNFQSRRPNTSFCFLDIRSPGLGDTAMYLCATSRDFRETGELFFGEGSRLTVL.

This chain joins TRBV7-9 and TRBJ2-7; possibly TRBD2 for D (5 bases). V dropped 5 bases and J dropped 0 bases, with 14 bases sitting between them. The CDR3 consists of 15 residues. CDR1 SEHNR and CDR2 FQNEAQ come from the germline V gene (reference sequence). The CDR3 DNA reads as TGTGCCAGCAGCGAGGGCCGGTTCAGCTCCTACGAGCAGTACTTC. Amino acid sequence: CASSEGRFSSYEQYF.

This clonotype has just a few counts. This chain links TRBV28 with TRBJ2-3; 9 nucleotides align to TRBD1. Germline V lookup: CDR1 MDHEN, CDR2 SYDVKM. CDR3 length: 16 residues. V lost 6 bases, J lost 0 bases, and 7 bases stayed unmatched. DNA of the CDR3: TGTGCCAGCAGGGCTACAGGGGGCTCTAGCACAGATACGCAGTATTTT. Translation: CASRATGGSSTDTQYF.